One sample yielded the 21 T cell receptor beta chains listed below, sequenced in a study of blood T cell repertoires in COVID-19. Profiled with immunoSEQ multiplex PCR; TCRdb holds only in-frame clones, not every one. This sample has 150,000 to 200,000 clones, with about 85% found just once. The sequencing sample was made of peripheral blood. All receptors come from a human donor with acute or convalescent COVID-19. The donor label of this sample is uncertain.

This chain uses TRBV28 with TRBJ1-2, with no clear D. This CDR3 spans 13 amino acids. Germline V gene sequence: CDR1 MDHEN, CDR2 SYDVKM. V lost 6 bases and J 3 bases, leaving 11 bases between the germline ends. CDR3 residues: CASSPGLDYGYTF. DNA for the CDR3: TGTGCCAGCAGCCCGGGGTTGGACTATGGCTACACCTTC.

The gene calls are TRBV4-2 and TRBJ2-5; 11 bases are a match to TRBD2. Germline V gives CDR1 LGHNA, CDR2 YNFKEQ. Unmatched junction bases numbered 8, after V lost 0 bases and J lost 5 bases. The CDR3 contains 17 residues. In nucleotides, the CDR3 is TGTGCCAGCAGCCAAGAGTCTAGCGGGGGGCACGGGGAGACCCAGTACTTC. This codes for CASSQESSGGHGETQYF.

The genes are TRBV18 and TRBJ2-1; maybe TRBD1 (5 bases). The V gene lost 0 bases and the J gene lost 6 bases, with 15 bases spanning the gap. This CDR3 is built from 16 residues. Germline V gene data show CDR1 as KGHSH and CDR2 as LQKENI. In DNA form, the CDR3 reads TGTGCCAGCTCACCACCGTTACAGGCCGGAAGCAATGAGCAGTTCTTC. It specifies CASSPPLQAGSNEQFF.

The CDR3 coding sequence is TGTGCCAGCAGGAGGGCCGAAAGCAATCAGCCCCAGCATTTT. This translates into CASRRAESNQPQHF. V and J are TRBV6-6 and TRBJ1-5; D is uncertain. Germline values: CDR1 MNHNY, CDR2 SVGAGI (reference sequence). The CDR3 has 14 amino acids. Trimming pared 6 bases from V and 1 base from J, leaving 10 bases between.

The rearrangement uses TRBV7-9 and TRBJ2-7; 8 bases line up with TRBD2. J lost 2 bases, V lost 6 bases, and 12 bases had no gene match. Germline V gives CDR1 SEHNR, CDR2 FQNEAQ (reference sequence). This CDR3 region has 16 residues. Written as DNA, the CDR3 is TGTGCCAGCAGAGACCCCTCGGGGACTAGACCCTACGAGCAGTACTTC. It yields the protein CASRDPSGTRPYEQYF.

V is TRBV27 and J is TRBJ1-5, with 9 bases that match TRBD1. The V gene's germline CDR1 is MNHEY and CDR2 SMNVEV (reference sequence). The CDR3 is made up of 15 amino acids. V shed 5 bases and J 6 bases; nucleotides not matched to a gene: 8. The CDR3 region is CASSARDRAGQPQHF. The CDR3 DNA reads as TGTGCCAGCAGTGCGCGGGACAGGGCAGGTCAGCCCCAGCATTTT.

The genes are TRBV4-1 and TRBJ2-5, with 10 bases lining up with TRBD2. Trimming cost V 0 bases and J 7 bases; bases outside gene matches: 11. CDR1 is MGHRA and CDR2 is YSYEKL in the germline V gene. This CDR3 is built from 17 residues. The CDR3 loop reads CASSQDSGGTYVGTQYF. The CDR3 nucleotides are TGCGCCAGCAGCCAAGATAGCGGGGGGACGTATGTTGGGACCCAGTACTTC.

This sequence joins TRBV6-1 and TRBJ1-1, with D maybe TRBD1 (6 bases). CDR1 and CDR2 (germline): MNHNS, SASEGT. The CDR3 has 15 residues. Trimming cost V 3 bases and J 1 base, with 12 bases left between them. The CDR3 spells CASSDLSGANTEAFF. CDR3 nucleotide sequence: TGTGCCAGCAGTGACCTCTCAGGGGCGAACACTGAAGCTTTCTTT.

The chain joins TRBV18 to TRBJ1-1; D is possibly TRBD1 (6 bases). Trimming cost V 3 bases and J 0 bases, with 11 bases left between them. The germline gives CDR1 KGHSH, CDR2 LQKENI. The CDR3 has 15 residues. CDR3 protein: CASSPSGVVNTEAFF. The CDR3 region has the DNA TGTGCCAGCTCACCTTCAGGGGTTGTGAACACTGAAGCTTTCTTT.

The J gene is TRBJ1-2, the V gene TRBV10-2, with no clear D. This CDR3 comprises 16 residues. Trimming took off 2 bases at V and 4 bases at J, with 17 bases between the two ends. In germline, CDR1 is WSHSY, CDR2 SAAADI. The CDR3 loop is CASSEGSASETYGYTF. In DNA form, the CDR3 reads TGCGCCAGCAGTGAGGGCAGCGCCAGCGAGACCTATGGCTACACCTTC.

The rearrangement joins TRBV30 to TRBJ1-1, with D unresolved. Trimming took 4 bases from V and 10 from J, leaving 22 bases between them. From germline, CDR1 is GTSNPN and CDR2 SVGIG (reference sequence). This CDR3 region has 14 residues. The CDR3 nucleotides read TGTGCCTGGATACTCACGGGTTCCCCCTCGAGAGCTTTCTTT. It translates to CAWILTGSPSRAFF.

The chain has TRBV6-5 and TRBJ1-1; 7 bases line up with TRBD1. V lost 5 bases and J lost 2; bases outside the gene matches: 5. Germline V gene data show CDR1 as MNHEY and CDR2 as SVGAGI. The CDR3 spans 14 residues. CDR3 region: CASSLWTGNTEAFF. The CDR3 nucleotides are TGTGCCAGCAGTCTTTGGACAGGCAACACTGAAGCTTTCTTT.

This chain links TRBV9 with TRBJ1-1, with 11 bases matching TRBD1. CDR1 is SGDLS, CDR2 YYNGEE, per germline. The CDR3 is 17 amino acids. J lost 6 bases, V lost 5 bases, and 15 bases had no gene match. The CDR3 bases are TGTGCCAGCAGTCGTCTCAGTATGGACAGGGGGCTCGCTGAAGCTTTCTTT. This translates into CASSRLSMDRGLAEAFF.

The chain uses TRBV27 and TRBJ2-5, with 10 bases lining up with TRBD1. V shed 4 bases, J shed 5 bases, and the junction held 7 bases outside the gene matches. The CDR3 contains 15 residues. Germline V CDR1 and CDR2: MNHEY, SMNVEV (reference sequence). CDR3 amino acids: CASSYDRGLFETQYF. The DNA of the CDR3 is TGTGCCAGCAGTTACGACAGGGGGCTGTTTGAGACCCAGTACTTC.

The chain carries TRBV5-1 and TRBJ1-5, with 9 bases aligning to TRBD1. This CDR3 contains 16 residues. Germline CDR1 and CDR2: SGHRS and YFSETQ. V was clipped by 4 bases and J by 3 bases; unmatched bases: 8. This CDR3 is CASSPGQGDVNQPQHF. CDR3 nucleotides: TGCGCCAGCAGCCCGGGACAGGGAGATGTCAATCAGCCCCAGCATTTT.

Points on this clone: One junction end disagrees with the germline gene, perhaps due to a read error. The gene calls are TRBV7-7 and TRBJ2-7, with TRBD2 matching over 11 bases. Germline CDR1 reads SSHAT; CDR2 reads FNYEAQ (reference sequence). This CDR3 is built from 13 residues. The CDR3 is CASSLAGGREQYF. As DNA, the CDR3 is TGTGCCAGCAGCCTAGCGGGGGGACGGGAGCAGTACTTC.

In this sample, this clone turned up a few times. V gene TRBV5-1 combines with J gene TRBJ1-1, with D perhaps matching TRBD1 (5 bases). V was clipped by 0 bases and J by 4 bases, with 10 bases between them. Looked up from germline, CDR1 is SGHRS and CDR2 is YFSETQ. The CDR3 has 14 amino acids. CDR3 region: CASSLDPGSTEAFF. The DNA of the CDR3 is TGCGCCAGCAGCTTGGACCCAGGGTCCACTGAAGCTTTCTTT.

This clone was observed a single time. This chain connects TRBV18 to TRBJ1-5; D gene uncertain. The germline gives CDR1 KGHSH, CDR2 LQKENI. The CDR3 length is 13 residues. Between the trimmed V and J ends, which lost 2 bases and 6 bases, there was a span of 8 bases. As DNA, the CDR3 is TGTGCCAGCTCACCAGGGCTGGGTCAGCCCCAGCATTTT. It translates to CASSPGLGQPQHF. The full variable domain, its missing parts supplied by reference TRBV18 and TRBJ1-5, is NAGVMQNPRHLVRRRGQEARLRCSPMKGHSHVYWYRQLPEEGLKFMVYLQKENIIDESGMPKERFSAEFPKEGPSILRIQQVVRGDSAAYFCASSPGLGQPQHFGDGTRLSIL.

This clone was picked up one time. The J gene is TRBJ1-2, the V gene TRBV5-1; TRBD1 matches at 8 bases. The V gene's germline CDR1 is SGHRS and CDR2 YFSETQ. This CDR3 spans 14 amino acids. The V segment lost 0 bases and the J segment 6 bases; nucleotides outside the gene matches: 4. The CDR3 region has the DNA TGCGCCAGCAGCTTGGGCAGGGGGCGGGATGGCTACACCTTC. It codes for CASSLGRGRDGYTF.

This chain uses TRBV9 with TRBJ1-1; 8 nucleotides line up with TRBD1. This CDR3 contains 14 residues. Trimming at V came to 4 bases and at J to 5 bases, leaving 7 bases not matched to a gene. The germline CDR1 and CDR2 sequences are SGDLS and YYNGEE. In nucleotides, the CDR3 is TGTGCCAGCAGCCCCCACCAGGGGGCGACTGAAGCTTTCTTT. This sequence encodes CASSPHQGATEAFF.

CDR3 nucleotide sequence: TGTGCCATCAGGGGATCACAGGGTCCCTCCTACGAGCAGTACTTC. Residues: CAIRGSQGPSYEQYF. The rearrangement joins TRBV10-3 to TRBJ2-7; TRBD1 might be the D (6 bases). CDR3 length: 15 residues. The ends were cut back, 6 bases at V and 0 bases at J, with 15 bases in the middle. CDR1 and CDR2 from the germline V gene are ENHRY and SYGVKD.